This T cell receptor (beta chain) emerged from a study of shared clonotypes between healthy human individuals. Across the study: The cohort had two women and a few men, ages 18 to 49.

The CDR3 has 14 amino acids. The V gene's germline CDR1 is SGHRS and CDR2 YFSETQ. Trimming removed 4 bases from V and 5 bases from J, with 15 bases in between. With regard to this clone: Its antigen is not identified.

Study observations and caveats: Sequencing depth was expected to influence donor clonotype sharing.

Sequencing was performed with immunoSEQ multiplex PCR; in TCRdb, only in-frame clones are kept and a portion is missing. The data contain 2 million to 2.5 million clones, 85% to 95% of them singletons. This sequence joins TRBV5-1 and TRBJ2-5, with D perhaps matching TRBD1 or TRBD2 (5 bases each). This receptor was obtained from a man younger than 30 in good health. Some clones in this sample may be carry-over from other donors' samples. The sequenced sample was naive CD4+ T cells from PBMCs. The subset denotes: CD45RA+ positively selected. CDR3: CASSTTREMETQYF. CDR3 sequence (DNA): TGCGCCAGCAGCACAACCAGGGAGATGGAGACCCAGTACTTC.